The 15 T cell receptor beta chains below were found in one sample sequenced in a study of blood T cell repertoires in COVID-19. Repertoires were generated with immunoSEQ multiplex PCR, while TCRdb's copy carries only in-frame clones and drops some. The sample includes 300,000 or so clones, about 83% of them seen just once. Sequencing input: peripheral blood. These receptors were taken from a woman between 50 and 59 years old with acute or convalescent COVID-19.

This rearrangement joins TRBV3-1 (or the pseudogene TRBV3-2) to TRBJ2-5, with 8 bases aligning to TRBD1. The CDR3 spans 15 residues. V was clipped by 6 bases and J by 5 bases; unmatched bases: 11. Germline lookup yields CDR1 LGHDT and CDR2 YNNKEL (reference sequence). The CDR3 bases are TGTGCCAGCAGACACGTGGACAGGGCAAGGGAGACCCAGTACTTC. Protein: CASRHVDRARETQYF.

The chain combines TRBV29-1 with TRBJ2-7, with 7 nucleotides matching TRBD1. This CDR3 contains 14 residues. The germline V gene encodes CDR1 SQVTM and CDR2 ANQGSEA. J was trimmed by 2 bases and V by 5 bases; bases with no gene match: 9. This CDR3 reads CSVIEGQQAYEQYF. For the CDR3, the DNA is TGCAGCGTTATTGAGGGACAGCAAGCCTACGAGCAGTACTTC.

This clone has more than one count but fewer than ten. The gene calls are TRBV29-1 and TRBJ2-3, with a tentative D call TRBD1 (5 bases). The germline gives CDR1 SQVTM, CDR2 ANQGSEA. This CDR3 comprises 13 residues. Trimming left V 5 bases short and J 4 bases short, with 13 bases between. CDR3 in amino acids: CSVQEGAADTQYF. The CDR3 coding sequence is TGCAGCGTTCAGGAAGGGGCGGCAGATACGCAGTATTTT.

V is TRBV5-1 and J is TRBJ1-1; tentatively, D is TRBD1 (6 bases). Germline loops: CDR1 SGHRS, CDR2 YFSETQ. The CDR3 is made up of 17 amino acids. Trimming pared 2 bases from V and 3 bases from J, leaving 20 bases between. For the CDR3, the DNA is TGCGCCAGCAGCTTCACAGGGACCATACTAGGGGACACTGAAGCTTTCTTT. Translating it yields CASSFTGTILGDTEAFF.

CDR3 DNA: TGTGCCAGCAGTCCTCCCGGTTTGGAAGCTTTCTTT. This translates into CASSPPGLEAFF. V gene TRBV28 combines with J gene TRBJ1-1, with D unclear. This CDR3 has 12 amino acids. Trimming cost V 5 bases and J 8 bases, with 12 bases left between them. Germline CDR1 is MDHEN and CDR2 is SYDVKM.

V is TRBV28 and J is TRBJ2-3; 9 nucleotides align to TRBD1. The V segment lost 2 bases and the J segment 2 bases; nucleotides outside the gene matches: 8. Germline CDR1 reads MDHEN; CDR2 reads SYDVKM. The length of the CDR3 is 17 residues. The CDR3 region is CASSLEGTGSPTDTQYF. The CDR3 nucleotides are TGTGCCAGCAGTTTAGAGGGGACAGGGTCCCCCACAGATACGCAGTATTTT.

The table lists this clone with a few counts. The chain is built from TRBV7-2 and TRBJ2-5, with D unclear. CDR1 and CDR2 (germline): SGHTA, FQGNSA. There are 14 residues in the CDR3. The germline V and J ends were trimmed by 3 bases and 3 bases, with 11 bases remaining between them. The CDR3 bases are TGTGCCAGCAGCTTTCCTTACGAGAAAGAGACCCAGTACTTC. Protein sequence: CASSFPYEKETQYF.

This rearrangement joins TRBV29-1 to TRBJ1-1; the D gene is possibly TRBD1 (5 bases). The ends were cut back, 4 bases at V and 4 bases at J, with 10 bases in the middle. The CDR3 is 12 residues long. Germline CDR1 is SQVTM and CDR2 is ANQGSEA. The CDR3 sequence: CSVAREVTEAFF. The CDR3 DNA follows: TGCAGCGTTGCCAGGGAGGTCACTGAAGCTTTCTTT.

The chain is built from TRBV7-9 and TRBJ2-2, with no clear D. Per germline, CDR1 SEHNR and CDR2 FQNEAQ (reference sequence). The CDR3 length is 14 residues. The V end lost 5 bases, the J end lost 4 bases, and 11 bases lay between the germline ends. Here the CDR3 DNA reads TGTGCCAGCAGCCCCACGCTGAGCACCGGGGAGCTGTTTTTT. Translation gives CASSPTLSTGELFF.

CDR3 DNA sequence: TGTGCCAGCAGTTTAGGGCAGCATTACGAGCAGTACTTC. It yields the protein CASSLGQHYEQYF. The V gene is TRBV28, the J gene TRBJ2-7, with D uncertain. The CDR3 runs 13 residues. The germline V gene encodes CDR1 MDHEN and CDR2 SYDVKM. V was trimmed by 2 bases and J by 4 bases, leaving 9 bases between them.

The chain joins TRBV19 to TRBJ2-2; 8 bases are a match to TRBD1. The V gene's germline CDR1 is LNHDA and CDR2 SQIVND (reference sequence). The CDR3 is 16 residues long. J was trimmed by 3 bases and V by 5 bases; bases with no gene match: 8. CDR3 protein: CASSPGDRLYTGELFF. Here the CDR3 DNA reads TGTGCCAGTAGTCCCGGGGACAGGCTTTACACCGGGGAGCTGTTTTTT.

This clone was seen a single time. CDR3 DNA sequence: TGTGCCAGCAGCCCAGGACGGGGGGAGGGGACTGAAGCTTTCTTT. Amino acid sequence: CASSPGRGEGTEAFF. The gene calls are TRBV3-1 (or the pseudogene TRBV3-2) and TRBJ1-1, with D perhaps matching TRBD1 (5 bases). The V end lost 4 bases, the J end lost 5 bases, and 17 bases lay between the germline ends. The CDR3 length is 15 residues. Germline-derived CDR1 and CDR2 are LGHDT and YNNKEL (reference sequence).

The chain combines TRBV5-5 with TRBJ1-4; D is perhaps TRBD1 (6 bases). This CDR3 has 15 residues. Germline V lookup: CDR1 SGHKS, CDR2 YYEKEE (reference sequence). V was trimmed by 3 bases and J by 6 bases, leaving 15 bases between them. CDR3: CASSYLTGKDEKLFF. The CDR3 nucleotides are TGTGCCAGCAGCTACCTAACAGGGAAGGATGAAAAACTGTTTTTT. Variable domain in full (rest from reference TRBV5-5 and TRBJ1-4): DAGVTQSPTHLIKTRGQQVTLRCSPISGHKSVSWYQQVLGQGPQFIFQYYEKEERGRGNFPDRFSARQFPNYSSELNVNALLLGDSALYLCASSYLTGKDEKLFFGSGTQLSVL.

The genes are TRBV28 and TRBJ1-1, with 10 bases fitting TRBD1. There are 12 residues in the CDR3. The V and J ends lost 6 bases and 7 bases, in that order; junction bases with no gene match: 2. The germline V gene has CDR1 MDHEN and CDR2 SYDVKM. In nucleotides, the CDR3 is TGTGCCAGCAGCTGGGACAGGGGTGAAGCTTTCTTT. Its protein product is CASSWDRGEAFF. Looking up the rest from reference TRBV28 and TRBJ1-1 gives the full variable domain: DVKVTQSSRYLVKRTGEKVFLECVQDMDHENMFWYRQDPGLGLRLIYFSYDVKMKEKGDIPEGYSVSREKKERFSLILESASTNQTSMYLCASSWDRGEAFFGQGTRLTVV.

CDR3 protein: CASSLASGTTEAFF. The CDR3 DNA follows: TGCGCCAGCAGCTTGGCTTCCGGGACTACTGAAGCTTTCTTT. The chain joins TRBV5-1 to TRBJ1-1, with a tentative D call TRBD1 (5 bases). V was clipped by 0 bases and J by 5 bases, with 11 bases between them. The CDR3 covers 14 residues. From germline, CDR1 is SGHRS and CDR2 YFSETQ.